This T cell receptor (beta chain) was retrieved from a study of cytomegalovirus exposure and HLA in healthy donors. PCR used 60 Vbeta primers and 13 Jbeta primers. Sequencing was performed with immunoSEQ multiplex PCR; in TCRdb, only in-frame clones are kept and a portion is missing. The sample lists 150,000 to 200,000 clones; approximately 80% were seen once. This TCR was sampled from a woman aged 25 to 39 in good health and CMV-seropositive. Sequenced: PBMCs.

Written as DNA, the CDR3 is TGTGCCAGCAGTGATCCCAGGGCCTATGGCTACACCTTC. Translated: CASSDPRAYGYTF. The V gene is TRBV25-1, the J gene TRBJ1-2, with D possibly TRBD1 on 5 matching bases. V lost 3 bases and J 4 bases, leaving 9 bases between the germline ends. From germline, CDR1 is MGHDK and CDR2 SYGVNS. This CDR3 is 13 amino acids long.